This is a list of T cell receptor beta chains from one sample in a study of beta chain features in type 1 diabetes. Some clones are missing from TCRdb's copy, which holds only in-frame ones; the method was immunoSEQ multiplex PCR. The data hold 900,000 or so clones, with roughly 15% observed a single time. Sequenced input: naive CD4+ T cells from blood. These receptor sequences come from a woman between 18 and 30 years old in good health. Both conserved end residues are part of each CDR3. The D gene is left open where the match is weak. Not every row has a clone size; where given, it reads once, few, many or a size class.

j_gene	v_gene	abundance	len	d_gene	CDR3aa	CDR3nt
TRBJ2-7	TRBV18	few	15	.	CASSPRGSPAGGQYF	TGTGCCAGCTCACCTAGAGGCAGCCCAGCGGGTGGGCAGTACTTC
TRBJ2-7	TRBV28	few	15	TRBD2	CASSPRGSGGLEQYF	TGTGCCAGCAGCCCCCGGGGGAGCGGGGGACTCGAGCAGTACTTC
TRBJ2-7	TRBV14	.	15	.	CASSQGFPGVYEQYF	TGTGCCAGCAGCCAAGGGTTTCCGGGAGTCTACGAGCAGTACTTC
TRBJ2-1	TRBV28	.	11	.	CASLLRNEQFF	TGTGCCAGCCTTCTTAGGAATGAGCAGTTCTTC
TRBJ2-1	TRBV27	few	13	.	CASSFLGVGEQFF	TGTGCCAGCTCCTTTCTCGGGGTCGGTGAGCAGTTCTTC
TRBJ2-4	TRBV5-1	.	14	TRBD1	CASSLGQGGNIQYF	TGCGCCAGCAGCTTAGGACAGGGAGGAAACATTCAGTACTTC
TRBJ2-1	TRBV5-1	few	12	.	CASSLVVNEQFF	TGCGCCAGCAGCTTGGTCGTGAATGAGCAGTTCTTC
TRBJ1-2	TRBV2	.	14	TRBD1	CASRAGGGSSGYTF	TGTGCCAGCAGGGCAGGGGGCGGTTCGAGTGGCTACACCTTC
TRBJ1-1	TRBV6-5	.	14	.	CASSPRERSTEAFF	TGTGCCAGCAGTCCCAGGGAGAGATCGACTGAAGCTTTCTTT
TRBJ2-3	TRBV7-2	few	15	TRBD1	CASSRGDRRTDTQYF	TGTGCCAGCAGCAGAGGGGACAGACGCACAGATACGCAGTATTTT
TRBJ2-3	TRBV7-8	.	16	TRBD2	CASSLIAGGHTDTQYF	TGTGCCAGCAGCTTAATAGCGGGAGGGCACACAGATACGCAGTATTTT
TRBJ1-5	TRBV6-5	few	15	.	CASSPRAQGNQPQHF	TGTGCCAGCAGTCCACGGGCGCAGGGCAATCAGCCCCAGCATTTT
TRBJ2-7	TRBV28	.	15	TRBD2	CASSSAGGDDYEQYF	TGTGCCAGCAGTTCAGCGGGAGGGGATGATTACGAGCAGTACTTC
TRBJ1-3	TRBV7-2	.	14	.	CASSLVGAGDTIYF	TGTGCCAGCAGCTTAGTCGGGGCAGGGGACACCATATATTTT
TRBJ1-5	TRBV2	few	14	.	CASTQGQSNQPQHF	TGTGCCAGCACCCAAGGACAGTCCAATCAGCCCCAGCATTTT
TRBJ2-1	TRBV5-6	few	16	TRBD2	CASSPWGGRSYNEQFF	TGTGCCAGCAGCCCTTGGGGGGGTAGGTCCTACAATGAGCAGTTCTTC
TRBJ1-2	TRBV28	.	13	.	CASRGGVGYGYTF	TGTGCCAGCAGGGGCGGGGTGGGCTATGGCTACACCTTC
TRBJ2-2	TRBV6-5	.	14	.	CASSYSLLVGELFF	TGTGCCAGCAGTTACTCCTTATTGGTCGGGGAGCTGTTTTTT
TRBJ2-4	TRBV18	.	14	.	CASSEGVTKNIQYF	TGTGCCAGCTCAGAGGGGGTCACCAAAAACATTCAGTACTTC
TRBJ2-7	TRBV10-3	few	14	.	CAISEKGSRYEQYF	TGTGCCATCAGTGAGAAGGGCAGCAGATACGAGCAGTACTTC
TRBJ2-3	TRBV7-9	.	12	.	CASSSSTDTQYF	TGTGCCAGCAGTAGTAGCACAGATACGCAGTATTTT
TRBJ2-5	TRBV7-9	few	16	.	CASSTPWGLGQETQYF	TGTGCCAGCAGCACACCATGGGGTCTAGGGCAGGAGACCCAGTACTTC
TRBJ2-5	TRBV7-2	.	12	.	CASSFPFETQYF	TGTGCCAGCAGCTTCCCCTTCGAGACCCAGTACTTC
TRBJ1-5	TRBV6-5	.	14	TRBD1	CASRPQGGNQPQHF	TGTGCCAGCAGACCTCAGGGGGGCAATCAGCCCCAGCATTTT
TRBJ1-3	TRBV6-1	.	14	.	CASSEITSGNTIYF	TGTGCCAGCAGTGAAATTACCTCTGGAAACACCATATATTTT
TRBJ2-4	TRBV7-2	few	18	TRBD2	CASSLDVPAGLAENIQYF	TGTGCCAGCAGCTTAGACGTCCCCGCAGGACTAGCGGAAAACATTCAGTACTTC
TRBJ2-5	TRBV14	few	11	.	CASSQRETQYF	TGTGCCAGCAGCCAAAGAGAGACCCAGTACTTC
TRBJ2-5	TRBV27	.	16	TRBD1	CASGPLRDRGQETQYF	TGTGCCAGCGGCCCGCTCCGGGACAGGGGGCAGGAGACCCAGTACTTC
TRBJ1-1	TRBV7-9	.	15	.	CASSSSRGPNTEAFF	TGTGCCAGCAGCTCGAGCCGGGGACCGAACACTGAAGCTTTCTTT
TRBJ1-1	TRBV5-4	.	14	.	CASRETGVNTEAFF	TGTGCCAGCAGGGAGACAGGTGTGAACACTGAAGCTTTCTTT
TRBJ2-7	TRBV5-4	few	15	TRBD2	CASSPRTSGPYEQYF	TGTGCCAGCAGCCCCCGGACTAGCGGCCCCTACGAGCAGTACTTC
TRBJ2-1	TRBV28	.	14	.	CASSKGTSYNEQFF	TGTGCCAGCAGTAAGGGCACCTCCTACAATGAGCAGTTCTTC
TRBJ2-1	TRBV7-6	.	13	.	CASSLVRESEQFF	TGTGCCAGCAGCTTAGTGCGGGAAAGTGAGCAGTTCTTC
TRBJ2-7	TRBV6-5	few	14	.	CASSLRTGSYEQYF	TGTGCCAGCAGTTTGCGAACAGGGTCCTACGAGCAGTACTTC
TRBJ2-1	TRBV9	.	15	TRBD2	CASSVAGGPTGEQFF	TGTGCCAGCAGCGTAGCGGGGGGACCGACCGGAGAGCAGTTCTTC
TRBJ2-7	TRBV4-2	.	15	.	CASSQVKGKGYEQYF	TGTGCCAGCAGCCAAGTGAAGGGAAAAGGCTACGAGCAGTACTTC
TRBJ2-7	TRBV28	few	13	TRBD2	CASSLAPSGSEYF	TGTGCCAGCAGTTTAGCGCCTAGCGGGAGTGAGTACTTC